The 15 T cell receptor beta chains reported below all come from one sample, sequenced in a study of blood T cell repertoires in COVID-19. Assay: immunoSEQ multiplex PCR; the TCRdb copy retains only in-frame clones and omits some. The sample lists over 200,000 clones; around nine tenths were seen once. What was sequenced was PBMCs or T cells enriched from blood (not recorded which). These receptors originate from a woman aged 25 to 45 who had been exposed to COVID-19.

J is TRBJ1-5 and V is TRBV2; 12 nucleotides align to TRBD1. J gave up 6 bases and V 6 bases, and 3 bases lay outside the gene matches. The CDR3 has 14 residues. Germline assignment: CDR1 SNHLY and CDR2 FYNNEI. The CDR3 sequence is CASRGQGAAQPQHF. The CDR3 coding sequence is TGTGCCAGCAGGGGACAGGGGGCGGCTCAGCCCCAGCATTTT.

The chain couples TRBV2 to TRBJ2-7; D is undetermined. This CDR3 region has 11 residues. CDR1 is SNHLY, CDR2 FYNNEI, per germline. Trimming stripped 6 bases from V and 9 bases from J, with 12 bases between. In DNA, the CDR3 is TGTGCCAGCAGCGACGACTTCGGGCAGTACTTC. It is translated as CASSDDFGQYF.

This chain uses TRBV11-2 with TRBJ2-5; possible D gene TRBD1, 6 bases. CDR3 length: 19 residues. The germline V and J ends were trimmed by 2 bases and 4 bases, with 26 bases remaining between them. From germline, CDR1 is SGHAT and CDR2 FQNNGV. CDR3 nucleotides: TGTGCCAGCAGCTTATGGGATTCCCGGTTTTGGGGGCGGGCAGAGACCCAGTACTTC. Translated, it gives CASSLWDSRFWGRAETQYF.

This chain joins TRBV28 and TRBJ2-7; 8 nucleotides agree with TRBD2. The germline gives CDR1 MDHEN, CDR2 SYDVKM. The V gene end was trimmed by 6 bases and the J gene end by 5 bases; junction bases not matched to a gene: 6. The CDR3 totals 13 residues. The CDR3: CASRSGSINEQYF. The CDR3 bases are TGTGCCAGCAGGAGCGGGAGTATTAACGAGCAGTACTTC. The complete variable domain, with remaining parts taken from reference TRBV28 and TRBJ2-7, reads DVKVTQSSRYLVKRTGEKVFLECVQDMDHENMFWYRQDPGLGLRLIYFSYDVKMKEKGDIPEGYSVSREKKERFSLILESASTNQTSMYLCASRSGSINEQYFGPGTRLTVT.

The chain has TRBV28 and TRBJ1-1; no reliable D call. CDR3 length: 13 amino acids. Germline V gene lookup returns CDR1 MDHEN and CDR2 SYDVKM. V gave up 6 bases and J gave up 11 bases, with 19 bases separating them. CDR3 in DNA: TGTGCCAGCAGAACACCATTTGCAGGCGAGGCTTTCTTT. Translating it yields CASRTPFAGEAFF. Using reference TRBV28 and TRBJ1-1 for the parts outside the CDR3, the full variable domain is DVKVTQSSRYLVKRTGEKVFLECVQDMDHENMFWYRQDPGLGLRLIYFSYDVKMKEKGDIPEGYSVSREKKERFSLILESASTNQTSMYLCASRTPFAGEAFFGQGTRLTVV.

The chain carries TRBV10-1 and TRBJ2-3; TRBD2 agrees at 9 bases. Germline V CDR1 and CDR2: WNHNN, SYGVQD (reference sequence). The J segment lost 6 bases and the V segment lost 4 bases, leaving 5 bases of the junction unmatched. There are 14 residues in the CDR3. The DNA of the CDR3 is TGCGCCAGCAGTGTAGCGGGAGTCTCGGATACGCAGTATTTT. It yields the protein CASSVAGVSDTQYF.

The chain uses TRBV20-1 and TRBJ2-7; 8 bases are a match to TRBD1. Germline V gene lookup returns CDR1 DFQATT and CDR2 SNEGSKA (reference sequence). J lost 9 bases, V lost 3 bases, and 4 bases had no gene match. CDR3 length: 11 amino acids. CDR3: CSASNGQGQYF. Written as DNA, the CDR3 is TGCAGTGCTAGCAACGGACAGGGGCAGTACTTC.

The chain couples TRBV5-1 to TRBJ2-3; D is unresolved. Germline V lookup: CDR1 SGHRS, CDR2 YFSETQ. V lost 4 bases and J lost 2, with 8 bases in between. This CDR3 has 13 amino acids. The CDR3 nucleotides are TGCGCCAGCAGCCTACAGCCCACAGATACGCAGTATTTT. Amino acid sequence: CASSLQPTDTQYF.

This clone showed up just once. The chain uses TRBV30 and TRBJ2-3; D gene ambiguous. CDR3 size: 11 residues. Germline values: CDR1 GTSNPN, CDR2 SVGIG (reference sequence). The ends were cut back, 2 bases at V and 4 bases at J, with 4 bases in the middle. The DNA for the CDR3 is TGTGCCTGGAGTCCGTCAGATACGCAGTATTTT. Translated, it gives CAWSPSDTQYF. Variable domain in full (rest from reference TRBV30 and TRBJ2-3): SQTIHQWPATLVQPVGSPLSLECTVEGTSNPNLYWYRQAAGRGLQLLFYSVGIGQISSEVPQNLSASRPQDRQFILSSKKLLLSDSGFYLCAWSPSDTQYFGPGTRLTVL.

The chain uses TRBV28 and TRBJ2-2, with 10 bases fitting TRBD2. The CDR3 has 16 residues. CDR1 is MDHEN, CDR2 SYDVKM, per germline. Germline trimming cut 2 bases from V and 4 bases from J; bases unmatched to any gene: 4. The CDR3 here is CASSLVLAGATGELFF. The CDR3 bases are TGTGCCAGCAGTTTAGTCCTAGCGGGAGCCACCGGGGAGCTGTTTTTT.

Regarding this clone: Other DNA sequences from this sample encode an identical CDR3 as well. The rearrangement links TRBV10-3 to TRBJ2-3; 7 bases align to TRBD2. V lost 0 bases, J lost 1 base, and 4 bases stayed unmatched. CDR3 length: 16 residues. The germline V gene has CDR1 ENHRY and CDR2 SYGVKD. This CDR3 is CAISESGAGGTDTQYF. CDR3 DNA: TGTGCCATCAGTGAGTCAGGGGCGGGAGGCACAGATACGCAGTATTTT.

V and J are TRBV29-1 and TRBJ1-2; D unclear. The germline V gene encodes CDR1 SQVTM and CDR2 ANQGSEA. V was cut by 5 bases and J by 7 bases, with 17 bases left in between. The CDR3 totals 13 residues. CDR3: CSVPSEQFSGYTF. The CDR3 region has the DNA TGCAGCGTTCCATCCGAACAGTTTAGTGGCTACACCTTC.

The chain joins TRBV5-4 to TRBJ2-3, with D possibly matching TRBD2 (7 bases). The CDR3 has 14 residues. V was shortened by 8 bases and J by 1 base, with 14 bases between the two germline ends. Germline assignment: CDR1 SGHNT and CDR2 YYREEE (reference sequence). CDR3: CASSGRGGTDTQYF. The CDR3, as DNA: TGTGCCAGTTCAGGGAGGGGGGGCACAGATACGCAGTATTTT. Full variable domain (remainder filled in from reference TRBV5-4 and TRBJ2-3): ETGVTQSPTHLIKTRGQQVTLRCSSQSGHNTVSWYQQALGQGPQFIFQYYREEENGRGNFPPRFSGLQFPNYSSELNVNALELDDSALYLCASSGRGGTDTQYFGPGTRLTVL.

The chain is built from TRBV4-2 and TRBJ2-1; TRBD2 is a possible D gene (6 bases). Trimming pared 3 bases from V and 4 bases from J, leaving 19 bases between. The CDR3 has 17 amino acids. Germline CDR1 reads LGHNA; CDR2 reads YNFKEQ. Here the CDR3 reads CASSQFSGTQPYNEQFF. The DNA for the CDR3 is TGTGCCAGCAGCCAGTTCTCCGGGACTCAGCCATACAATGAGCAGTTCTTC.

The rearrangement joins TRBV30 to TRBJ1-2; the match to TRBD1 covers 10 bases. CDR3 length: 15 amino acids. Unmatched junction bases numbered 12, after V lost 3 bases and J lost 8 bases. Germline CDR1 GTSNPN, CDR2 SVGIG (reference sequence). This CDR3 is CAWSPPAGTGEGYTF. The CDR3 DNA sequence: TGTGCCTGGAGCCCCCCGGCCGGGACAGGGGAAGGCTACACCTTC.